The rows below give T cell receptor beta chains drawn from one sample of a study of cytomegalovirus exposure and HLA in healthy donors. Some clones are missing from TCRdb's copy, which holds only in-frame ones; the method was immunoSEQ multiplex PCR. The sample lists about 120,000 clones, roughly 90% occurring once. Sequenced input: PBMCs. These receptor sequences come from a woman younger than 35 in good health and CMV-seropositive. The CDR3 runs from the conserved cysteine through the conserved F or W. The D gene is left open where the match is weak. A row's size may be missing; if present it is once, few, many or a size class.

v_call	d_call	clone_size	j_call	cdr3_nt	cdr3_aa
TRBV27	.	few	TRBJ2-2	TGTGCCAGCAGTCCCAATCCCACCGGGGAGCTGTTTTTT	CASSPNPTGELFF
TRBV6-6	.	.	TRBJ2-7	TGTGCCAGCAGTTACGAACCGAGTTCCTACGAGCAGTACTTC	CASSYEPSSYEQYF
TRBV7-2	TRBD1	.	TRBJ2-7	TGTGCCAGCAGCTCCGGACAGGCCTACTACGAGCAGTACTTC	CASSSGQAYYEQYF
TRBV10-3	TRBD1	.	TRBJ2-3	TGTGCCATCACTAGGACAGGTGGAGGCACAGATACGCAGTATTTT	CAITRTGGGTDTQYF
TRBV4-3	.	.	TRBJ2-4	TGCGCCAGCAGCCCCCAGTCTTGGGAGGCCAAAAACATTCAGTACTTC	CASSPQSWEAKNIQYF
TRBV4-1	TRBD1	.	TRBJ1-2	TGCGCCAGCAGCCAAGGTACAGGGGATGGCTACACCTTC	CASSQGTGDGYTF
TRBV4-3	.	.	TRBJ2-2	TGCGCCAGCAGGCAGGGGAACACCGGGGAGCTGTTTTTT	CASRQGNTGELFF
TRBV5-3	.	.	TRBJ2-3	TGTGCCAGAAAGGAGGGGACCCGCACAGATACGCAGTATTTT	CARKEGTRTDTQYF
TRBV5-6	.	few	TRBJ2-7	TGTGCCAGCAGCTCCACCTACGAGCAGTACTTC	CASSSTYEQYF
TRBV6-1	.	.	TRBJ2-7	TGTGCCAGCAGTGACCTCCTCAGGGACTCCTACGAGCAGTACTTC	CASSDLLRDSYEQYF
TRBV5-6	TRBD1	.	TRBJ1-4	TGTGCCAGCAGCTTGCTGACAGGGGGTCGGGAAAAACTGTTTTTT	CASSLLTGGREKLFF
TRBV6-5	.	once	TRBJ1-5	TGTGCCAGCCCTCGAGGGAGTCAGCCCCAGCATTTT	CASPRGSQPQHF
TRBV11-2	TRBD1	.	TRBJ1-4	TGTGCCAGCAGCTTGGCGGACAGGGCTAATGAAAAACTGTTTTTT	CASSLADRANEKLFF
TRBV28	TRBD1	.	TRBJ1-2	TGTGCCAGCAGTTTGGACAGGGCGACGCAAAACTATGGCTACACCTTC	CASSLDRATQNYGYTF